The table lists the clone carrying this T cell receptor beta chain with a count of one. The data stem from a study of shared T cell receptors in the human thymus. The CDR3 spans 19 residues. Germline trimming cut 0 bases from V and 3 bases from J; bases unmatched to any gene: 17. Germline V gives CDR1 SGHTS, CDR2 YDEGEE. Some clones are missing from TCRdb's copy, which holds only in-frame ones; the method was immunoSEQ multiplex PCR. The table has 700,000 or so clones, 80% to 90% seen once. The same data also went into a second study, on human thymus T cells. In that study: V and J genes seemed to be used with bias in thymic and blood repertoires. Unrelated people showed highly overlapping thymic repertoires, related research reported.

V and J are TRBV5-8 and TRBJ1-1; 7 nucleotides align to TRBD1. The receptor comes from a girl in the first two years of life with a congenital heart defect. The specimen sequenced was thymocytes. CDR3 protein: CASSLVNAGGYVMDTEAFF. In DNA form, the CDR3 reads TGTGCCAGCAGCTTGGTGAACGCAGGGGGTTATGTCATGGACACTGAAGCTTTCTTT. Combining the CDR3 with reference TRBV5-8 and TRBJ1-1 gives the whole variable domain EAGVTQSPTHLIKTRGQQATLRCSPISGHTSVYWYQQALGLGLQFLLWYDEGEERNRGNFPPRFSGRQFPNYSSELNVNALELEDSALYLCASSLVNAGGYVMDTEAFFGQGTRLTVV.